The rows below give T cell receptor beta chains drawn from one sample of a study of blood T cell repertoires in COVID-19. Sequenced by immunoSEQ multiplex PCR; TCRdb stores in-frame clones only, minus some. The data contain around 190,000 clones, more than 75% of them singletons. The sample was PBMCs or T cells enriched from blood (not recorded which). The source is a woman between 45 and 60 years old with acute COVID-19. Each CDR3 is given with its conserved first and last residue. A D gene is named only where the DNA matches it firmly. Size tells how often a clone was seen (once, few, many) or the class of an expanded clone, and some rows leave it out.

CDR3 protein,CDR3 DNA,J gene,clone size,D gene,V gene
CASSTLSTGRNYGYTF,TGTGCCAGTAGTACTCTCTCGACAGGCCGAAACTATGGCTACACCTTC,TRBJ1-2,.,.,TRBV19
CASIHWTGGTGELFF,TGTGCCAGTATCCATTGGACAGGGGGCACCGGGGAGCTGTTTTTT,TRBJ2-2,.,TRBD1,TRBV19
CASSVEVQGAIGNTIYF,TGTGCCAGCAGCGTAGAAGTACAGGGGGCGATCGGAAACACCATATATTTT,TRBJ1-3,once,TRBD1,TRBV9
CASRADRHDNQPQHF,TGTGCCAGCCGTGCGGACAGGCATGACAATCAGCCCCAGCATTTT,TRBJ1-5,few,TRBD1,TRBV28
CASRPSGNRGSGYTF,TGTGCCAGCAGGCCCTCGGGTAACAGGGGGTCGGGCTACACCTTC,TRBJ1-2,.,TRBD1,TRBV6-5
CASSSPDRPRGGYTF,TGTGCCAGCAGTTCCCCAGACAGGCCACGAGGTGGCTACACCTTC,TRBJ1-2,.,.,TRBV27
CASNSGTSGGSTDTQYF,TGTGCCAGCAATTCCGGGACTAGCGGGGGGAGCACAGATACGCAGTATTTT,TRBJ2-3,once,TRBD2,TRBV9
CASSQGGPEVPQHF,TGTGCCAGCAGCCAAGGGGGCCCAGAAGTGCCCCAGCATTTT,TRBJ1-5,few,TRBD1,TRBV7-9
CASSGAGPTDTQYF,TGTGCCAGCAGTGGAGCGGGGCCCACAGATACGCAGTATTTT,TRBJ2-3,few,TRBD2,TRBV2
CASAAWGAAGTQYF,TGTGCCAGTGCTGCTTGGGGAGCCGCGGGGACCCAGTACTTC,TRBJ2-5,few,.,TRBV19
CASSLGRNGLSGNTIYF,TGTGCCAGCAGTTTGGGGCGGAACGGGCTCTCTGGAAACACCATATATTTT,TRBJ1-3,.,.,TRBV27
CASSYNSLYGYTF,TGTGCCAGCAGCTACAACAGTCTCTATGGCTACACCTTC,TRBJ1-2,once,.,TRBV11-2
CASSSAGREAFF,TGTGCCAGCAGCTCCGCAGGGAGGGAAGCTTTCTTT,TRBJ1-1,.,.,TRBV7-6
CASSRGGAYSNQPQHF,TGTGCCAGCAGCCGCGGGGGGGCCTATAGCAATCAGCCCCAGCATTTT,TRBJ1-5,.,.,TRBV7-2
CASSFRGGSTDTQYF,TGCGCCAGCAGCTTTAGAGGGGGATCCACAGATACGCAGTATTTT,TRBJ2-3,.,.,TRBV5-1
CASSYPRTSGGGEQFF,TGTGCCAGCAGTTACCCGAGGACTAGCGGGGGCGGTGAGCAGTTCTTC,TRBJ2-1,.,TRBD2,TRBV6-5
CASSLEPAGAQETQYF,TGCGCCAGCAGCTTGGAACCAGCGGGGGCCCAAGAGACCCAGTACTTC,TRBJ2-5,.,TRBD2,TRBV5-1
CASRQGAGETQYF,TGTGCCAGCAGACAGGGGGCGGGGGAGACCCAGTACTTC,TRBJ2-5,.,TRBD1,TRBV3-1/TRBV3-2
CASSPLGTEAFF,TGTGCCAGCAGCCCGCTAGGTACTGAAGCTTTCTTT,TRBJ1-1,.,.,TRBV7-9
CASSAGGAYNEQFF,TGTGCCAGCAGTGCCGGGGGGGCCTACAATGAGCAGTTCTTC,TRBJ2-1,.,TRBD2,TRBV6-4
CASSPAEGAPHEKLFF,TGTGCCAGCAGTCCGGCGGAGGGGGCTCCCCATGAAAAACTGTTTTTT,TRBJ1-4,.,TRBD1,TRBV28
CSASGGPSRDTEAFF,TGCAGCGCTTCAGGGGGTCCTTCGAGGGACACTGAAGCTTTCTTT,TRBJ1-1,.,TRBD1,TRBV29-1
CASSVGAALGYTF,TGTGCCAGCAGCGTAGGGGCAGCCCTCGGCTACACCTTC,TRBJ1-2,.,.,TRBV9
CASIQGNTDTQYF,TGTGCCAGCATTCAGGGGAACACAGATACGCAGTATTTT,TRBJ2-3,.,.,TRBV28
CASSPLGAAYNEQFF,TGTGCCAGCTCACCACTAGGGGCGGCGTACAATGAGCAGTTCTTC,TRBJ2-1,.,.,TRBV18
CASSLGQGSEKLFF,TGTGCCAGCAGTTTGGGGCAGGGGAGTGAAAAACTGTTTTTT,TRBJ1-4,few,.,TRBV28
CASSLRSTGADDEQFF,TGTGCCAGCAGTTTACGCTCGACAGGGGCAGACGATGAGCAGTTCTTC,TRBJ2-1,many,TRBD1,TRBV27
CASSQEAWTSVGNEQFF,TGCGCCAGCAGCCAAGAAGCTTGGACTAGTGTGGGGAATGAGCAGTTCTTC,TRBJ2-1,.,TRBD2,TRBV4-3
CASSEAGGYGYTF,TGTGCCAGCAGTGAAGCAGGGGGCTATGGCTACACCTTC,TRBJ1-2,.,.,TRBV2
CASSPGDRENTEAFF,TGTGCCAGCAGTCCAGGGGACAGGGAGAACACTGAAGCTTTCTTT,TRBJ1-1,.,TRBD1,TRBV28
CASSTQGAGPGNEQFF,TGTGCCAGCAGCACCCAAGGGGCGGGACCCGGCAATGAGCAGTTCTTC,TRBJ2-1,.,.,TRBV7-8
CASSLVDRDTDTQYF,TGTGCCAGCAGCTTGGTTGACAGGGACACAGATACGCAGTATTTT,TRBJ2-3,.,TRBD1,TRBV5-4
CASSLAVTGQGRNTQYF,TGCGCCAGCAGCTTGGCGGTGACAGGGCAGGGAAGGAATACGCAGTATTTT,TRBJ2-3,.,TRBD1,TRBV5-1
CASSKGQGGRTEAFF,TGTGCCAGCAGTAAGGGACAGGGGGGACGCACTGAAGCTTTCTTT,TRBJ1-1,.,TRBD1,TRBV25-1
CASSLTGATGELFF,TGTGCCAGCAGCTTGACAGGGGCCACCGGGGAGCTGTTTTTT,TRBJ2-2,few,TRBD1,TRBV7-9
CAISDGGYYTF,TGTGCCATCAGTGACGGGGGGTACTACACCTTC,TRBJ1-2,.,.,TRBV10-3
CASSSTSGGNTGELFF,TGCGCCAGCAGCTCGACTAGCGGGGGGAACACCGGGGAGCTGTTTTTT,TRBJ2-2,.,TRBD2,TRBV5-1
CASSLPGQGGGDYGYTF,TGTGCCAGTAGTCTACCAGGACAGGGAGGGGGCGACTATGGCTACACCTTC,TRBJ1-2,.,TRBD1,TRBV19
CASSSDDRGPLNTEAFF,TGTGCCAGCAGTTCGGATGACAGGGGCCCTTTGAACACTGAAGCTTTCTTT,TRBJ1-1,.,TRBD1,TRBV28
CASSTTTSPNEQFF,TGTGCCAGCAGCACCACGACTAGCCCTAATGAGCAGTTCTTC,TRBJ2-1,.,TRBD2,TRBV7-8